These 20 T cell receptor beta chains share one sample of origin, sequenced in a study of CD8 T cells in ankylosing spondylitis. Overall study findings and caveats: Blood from ankylosing spondylitis patients appeared to carry a characteristic roughly eight-variant TCR beta motif.

These receptors are not linked to any known antigen. One entry per CDR3 protein results from TCRdb running MiXCR on the 5' RACE reads. The sample holds roughly 490,000 distinct CDR3 sequences, roughly 5.3% seen once. Material for sequencing was blood, either unsorted or a sorted T cell fraction (not recorded which). These receptors were collected from a male donor with ankylosing spondylitis.

This clonotype was found many times. This sequence joins TRBV29-1 and TRBJ2-2; maybe TRBD1 (5 bases). From germline, CDR1 is SQVTM and CDR2 ANQGSEA. V lost 4 bases to trimming and J lost 4 bases, with 13 bases between them. This CDR3 is 14 amino acids long. CDR3 residues: CSVGAGFTTGELFF. The CDR3 region has the DNA TGCAGCGTTGGGGCAGGGTTTACCACCGGGGAGCTGTTTTTT.

This clonotype was observed a handful of times. This chain joins TRBV6-2 or TRBV6-3 and TRBJ2-2, with 11 bases matching TRBD2. CDR1 is MNHEY and CDR2 is SVGEGT in the germline V gene. This CDR3 has 16 amino acids. Trimming removed 5 bases from V and 4 bases from J; junction bases left unmatched: 6. CDR3 protein: CASSTGLADFTGELFF. As DNA, the CDR3 is TGTGCCAGCAGTACGGGACTAGCGGATTTCACCGGGGAGCTGTTTTTT.

This clonotype appeared many times. The V gene is TRBV29-1, the J gene TRBJ2-6, with D hard to call. Germline V lookup: CDR1 SQVTM, CDR2 ANQGSEA. Trimming took 4 bases from V and 2 from J, leaving 9 bases between them. CDR3 length equals 14 residues. The CDR3 sequence: CSVARGPGANVLTF. The DNA of the CDR3 is TGCAGCGTTGCTAGAGGACCTGGGGCCAACGTCCTGACTTTC.

This clonotype was detected ten times or more. The chain joins TRBV20-1 to TRBJ2-3; the match to TRBD1 covers 7 bases. The CDR3 consists of 15 residues. The V gene's germline CDR1 is DFQATT and CDR2 SNEGSKA (reference sequence). The V and J ends lost 6 bases and 2 bases, in that order; junction bases with no gene match: 11. CDR3 sequence (DNA): TGCAGTGCCTGGGAAGGGGGCAGAGTCACAGATACGCAGTATTTT. The encoded protein is CSAWEGGRVTDTQYF.

This clonotype was detected many times. The J gene is TRBJ2-1, the V gene TRBV5-1; 8 bases are a match to TRBD2. V lost 0 bases to trimming and J lost 4 bases; unmatched junction nucleotides: 6. The CDR3 length is 16 residues. The germline CDR1 and CDR2 sequences are SGHRS and YFSETQ. CDR3 DNA sequence: TGCGCCAGCAGCTTGGCCCTTCGCGGGGGGTACAATGAGCAGTTCTTC. Translating it yields CASSLALRGGYNEQFF.

This clonotype came up many times. V usage is TRBV15 and J usage is TRBJ1-1; TRBD1 matches at 9 bases. CDR3 size: 19 residues. Germline assignment: CDR1 LNHNV and CDR2 YYDKDF (reference sequence). Trimming at V came to 2 bases and at J to 0 bases, leaving 13 bases not matched to a gene. In nucleotides, the CDR3 is TGTGCCACCAGCAGAAGTCCGGGGACCGGGACAGGGTTGAACACTGAAGCTTTCTTT. This codes for CATSRSPGTGTGLNTEAFF. Full variable domain (missing parts from reference TRBV15 and TRBJ1-1): DAMVIQNPRYQVTQFGKPVTLSCSQTLNHNVMYWYQQKSSQAPKLLFHYYDKDFNNEADTPDNFQSRRPNTSFCFLDIRSPGLGDTAMYLCATSRSPGTGTGLNTEAFFGQGTRLTVV.

The V gene is TRBV7-9, the J gene TRBJ2-2; 8 nucleotides align to TRBD2. With 8 bases clipped from V and 4 bases from J, the junction kept 12 bases outside the gene matches. CDR1 and CDR2 from the germline V gene are SEHNR and FQNEAQ (reference sequence). This CDR3 has 16 amino acids. This CDR3 is CASPVRGGRFTGELFF. In DNA form, the CDR3 reads TGTGCCAGCCCTGTTCGGGGCGGGAGGTTCACCGGGGAGCTGTTTTTT.

This clonotype was detected ten times or more. This rearrangement joins TRBV27 to TRBJ2-2, with 7 bases aligning to TRBD2. Germline CDR1 MNHEY, CDR2 SMNVEV (reference sequence). There are 17 residues in the CDR3. V lost 2 bases and J lost 4; bases outside the gene matches: 10. The CDR3 protein is CASSLRRESSGTGELFF. CDR3 DNA sequence: TGTGCCAGCAGTTTACGGCGGGAGTCTTCGGGCACCGGGGAGCTGTTTTTT.

This clonotype was observed many times. The chain combines TRBV9 with TRBJ2-1; possible D gene TRBD1, 6 bases. The V end was cut by 3 bases, the J end by 9 bases, with 19 bases between. Germline V gene sequence: CDR1 SGDLS, CDR2 YYNGEE. This CDR3 is 15 amino acids long. The CDR3 DNA follows: TGTGCCAGCAGCGCCCGAGGGGGTTTGGGGCTTGAGCAGTTCTTC. This encodes CASSARGGLGLEQFF. Full variable domain (remainder filled in from reference TRBV9 and TRBJ2-1): DSGVTQTPKHLITATGQRVTLRCSPRSGDLSVYWYQQSLDQGLQFLIQYYNGEERAKGNILERFSAQQFPDLHSELNLSSLELGDSALYFCASSARGGLGLEQFFGPGTRLTVL.

As concerns this clonotype: A much more abundant neighbour one base away suggests this may be a read error. This chain joins TRBV6-1 and TRBJ2-5; 7 nucleotides match TRBD2. The CDR3 spans 15 residues. V lost 6 bases to trimming and J lost 1 base; unmatched junction nucleotides: 8. In germline, CDR1 is MNHNS, CDR2 SASEGT. The CDR3 DNA follows: TGTGCCAGCAGGCCTAGCGGATCACCCCAAGAGACCCAGTACTTC. Its translation: CASRPSGSPQETQYF.

As concerns this clonotype: This may come from a read error, since a much larger clone is one base off. Likely a read error: the CDR3 ends without its conserved phenylalanine or tryptophan. The genes are TRBV7-2 and TRBJ2-4; the match to TRBD2 covers 7 bases. The J segment lost 9 bases and the V segment lost 8 bases, leaving 10 bases of the junction unmatched. The CDR3 totals 13 residues. Germline V CDR1 and CDR2: SGHTA, FQGNSA. DNA for the CDR3: TGTGCCAGCCTCGTACGCGGGAGCGGCATTCAGTACCTC. It encodes CASLVRGSGIQYL.

This clonotype was seen at least ten times. The chain links TRBV6-2 or TRBV6-3 to TRBJ1-5; maybe TRBD1 (6 bases). V shed 5 bases and J shed 4 bases, with 12 bases lying between them. This CDR3 is built from 14 residues. The germline gives CDR1 MNHEY, CDR2 SVGEGT. The CDR3 sequence is CASSVAQGNQPQHF. Here the CDR3 DNA reads TGTGCCAGCAGTGTAGCACAGGGAAATCAGCCCCAGCATTTT.

This clonotype was seen a handful of times. This rearrangement joins TRBV4-2 to TRBJ2-6; D is unclear. CDR1 and CDR2 from the germline V gene are LGHNA and YNFKEQ. The CDR3 has 14 amino acids. The V end lost 3 bases, the J end lost 2 bases, and 5 bases lay between the germline ends. CDR3 loop: CASSQKAGANVLTF. In nucleotides, the CDR3 is TGTGCCAGCAGCCAGAAGGCTGGGGCCAACGTCCTGACTTTC.

This clonotype was observed many times. This chain links TRBV9 with TRBJ2-6, with unresolved D. Between the trimmed V and J ends, which lost 0 bases and 4 bases, there was a span of 5 bases. The CDR3 is 14 amino acids. Germline CDR1 is SGDLS and CDR2 is YYNGEE. The CDR3 here is CASSVGSGANVLTF. CDR3 sequence (DNA): TGTGCCAGCAGCGTAGGGTCGGGGGCCAACGTCCTGACTTTC.

This clonotype was counted many times. One end of the junction is discordant with germline, which a read error may explain. The V and J genes are TRBV4-3 and TRBJ1-1, with no clear D. The germline V gene has CDR1 LGHNA and CDR2 YSLEER. The CDR3 runs 13 residues. The CDR3 region is CASSRRGNTEAFF. The CDR3 DNA reads as TGTGCCAGCAGCCGCCGAGGAAACACTGAAGCTTTCTTT.

The chain couples TRBV6-5 to TRBJ2-7; D possibly uses TRBD1 or TRBD2 (6 bases each). Germline lookup yields CDR1 MNHEY and CDR2 SVGAGI. V lost 2 bases to trimming and J lost 2 bases, with 13 bases between them. The CDR3 length is 15 residues. CDR3 loop: CASSYEAGEAYEQYF. The CDR3 DNA reads as TGTGCCAGCAGTTACGAGGCAGGGGAGGCCTACGAGCAGTACTTC.

This clonotype was observed at least ten times. This rearrangement joins TRBV4-3 to TRBJ1-2, with D maybe TRBD1 (6 bases). Germline loops: CDR1 LGHNA, CDR2 YSLEER. Deletions cut 1 base from V and 3 bases from J, with 15 bases between. This CDR3 is built from 16 residues. The CDR3: CASSQGGDIGYYGYTF. CDR3 DNA: TGCGCCAGCAGCCAAGGAGGGGACATCGGATACTATGGCTACACCTTC.

This clonotype came up many times. This chain connects TRBV7-2 to TRBJ1-3; tentatively, D is TRBD1 (6 bases). This CDR3 is built from 14 residues. Germline V gene lookup returns CDR1 SGHTA and CDR2 FQGNSA. Trimming took off 7 bases at V and 5 bases at J, with 15 bases between the two ends. The CDR3 DNA reads TGTGCCAGCACCAAGGGGGGCCATAGAAACACCATATATTTT. As protein: CASTKGGHRNTIYF.

This clonotype was seen ten or more times. The chain uses TRBV4-3 and TRBJ2-7; 9 bases match TRBD2. CDR1 and CDR2 from the germline V gene are LGHNA and YSLEER. The trim removed 4 bases at V and 2 bases at J, leaving 3 bases unmatched. The CDR3 length is 14 residues. The CDR3, as DNA: TGCGCCAGCAGCCGCTCTAGCGGGGCCTACGAGCAGTACTTC. Protein: CASSRSSGAYEQYF.

The table lists this clonotype with many counts. As DNA, the CDR3 is TGCGCCAGCAGTTTTAGCGGGAGGGAGCAGTTCTTC. Translation: CASSFSGREQFF. J is TRBJ2-1 and V is TRBV5-1; TRBD2 aligns across 10 bases. V lost 5 bases and J lost 10; bases outside the gene matches: 3. The CDR3 runs to 12 residues. Germline-derived CDR1 and CDR2 are SGHRS and YFSETQ.